Below, 18 T cell receptor beta chains from the same sample are listed, as sequenced in a study of CD8 T cells in Susac syndrome. With random hexamers, about 0.5 to 1 ug RNA was reverse transcribed. TCRdb called the immunoSEQ multiplex PCR reads again in MiXCR, with one record for every CDR3 protein. The table includes some 140,000 distinct CDR3 sequences, over 90% detected once. What was sequenced was CD8+ T cells from PBMCs. The receptors come from a human donor with Susac syndrome.

The chain has TRBV13 and TRBJ2-1; perhaps TRBD1 as D (6 bases). The CDR3 has 15 amino acids. Germline values: CDR1 PRHDT, CDR2 FYEKMQ (reference sequence). V was shortened by 0 bases and J by 6 bases, with 12 bases between the two germline ends. The chain's CDR3 is CASSLGAGASNEQFF. CDR3 DNA: TGTGCCAGCAGCTTAGGGGCAGGGGCCTCCAATGAGCAGTTCTTC.

This chain uses TRBV6-5 with TRBJ2-2, with D maybe TRBD2 (5 bases). Trimming removed 2 bases at V and 2 bases at J, with 18 bases between. Germline V gene lookup returns CDR1 MNHEY and CDR2 SVGAGI. The CDR3 runs to 18 residues. CDR3 amino acids: CASSYLSRRQDNTGELFF. CDR3 DNA: TGTGCCAGCAGTTACCTATCTCGGAGGCAGGACAACACCGGGGAGCTGTTTTTT.

The V call is TRBV3-1, the J call TRBJ2-3, with D possibly TRBD2 on 5 matching bases. The CDR3 runs to 15 residues. In germline, CDR1 is LGHDT, CDR2 YNNKEL (reference sequence). The V end lost 3 bases, the J end lost 4 bases, and 14 bases lay between the germline ends. The CDR3 protein is CASSHIGGPADTQYF. CDR3 bases: TGTGCCAGCAGCCATATCGGCGGGCCGGCAGATACGCAGTATTTT.

The rearrangement joins TRBV7-8 to TRBJ2-1; the match to TRBD2 covers 10 bases. CDR1 SGHVS and CDR2 FQNEAQ come from the germline V gene. CDR3 size: 16 residues. The junction had 3 bases not matched to a gene; V was cut back by 0 bases and J by 4 bases. This chain's CDR3 is CASSLAWTSGYNEQFF. The CDR3 DNA reads as TGTGCCAGCAGCTTAGCTTGGACTAGCGGTTACAATGAGCAGTTCTTC.

This chain uses TRBV7-9 with TRBJ2-7; D unclear. Per germline, CDR1 SEHNR and CDR2 FQNEAQ (reference sequence). The CDR3 extends over 14 amino acids. Trimming removed 0 bases from V and 1 base from J, with 7 bases in between. CDR3 coding DNA: TGTGCCAGCAGCTTAGCCTCCCGATCCTACGAGCAGTACTTC. Its translation is CASSLASRSYEQYF.

This chain connects TRBV28 to TRBJ2-7; 7 bases agree with TRBD1. The CDR3 runs to 13 residues. CDR1 is MDHEN and CDR2 is SYDVKM in the germline V gene. Trimming cost V 8 bases and J 1 base; bases outside gene matches: 5. CDR3 nucleotide sequence: TGTGCCAGCCGGGACAGATTATCCTACGAGCAGTACTTC. It yields the protein CASRDRLSYEQYF. Supplemented by reference TRBV28 and TRBJ2-7, the full variable domain reads DVKVTQSSRYLVKRTGEKVFLECVQDMDHENMFWYRQDPGLGLRLIYFSYDVKMKEKGDIPEGYSVSREKKERFSLILESASTNQTSMYLCASRDRLSYEQYFGPGTRLTVT.

V usage is TRBV28 and J usage is TRBJ2-7, with D possibly matching TRBD1 (6 bases). Per germline, CDR1 MDHEN and CDR2 SYDVKM. Trimming took 6 bases from V and 4 from J, leaving 10 bases between them. The CDR3 length is 12 residues. CDR3 nucleotide sequence: TGTGCCAGCAGATATCAGGGGTACGAGCAGTACTTC. As protein: CASRYQGYEQYF.

This chain connects TRBV12-3 or TRBV12-4 to TRBJ1-1; 7 positions agree with TRBD1. V was clipped by 5 bases and J by 4 bases; unmatched bases: 4. The CDR3 sequence is 13 residues long. CDR3 in amino acids: CASSRGQPTEAFF. The DNA of the CDR3 is TGTGCCAGCAGTAGGGGACAGCCCACTGAAGCTTTCTTT.

V and J are TRBV11-2 and TRBJ1-2; D might be TRBD1 (5 bases). Looked up from germline, CDR1 is SGHAT and CDR2 is FQNNGV. This CDR3 comprises 15 residues. The ends were cut back, 6 bases at V and 7 bases at J, with 21 bases in the middle. CDR3 DNA: TGTGCCAGCAGTTTCCACGGACAAAACTATCGTGGCTACACCTTC. Amino acid sequence: CASSFHGQNYRGYTF.

The chain couples TRBV29-1 to TRBJ2-5, with a possible D match to TRBD2 (6 bases). The germline V gene encodes CDR1 SQVTM and CDR2 ANQGSEA. Trimming shortened V by 2 bases and J by 7 bases, and 17 bases separated the two germline ends. This CDR3 comprises 14 residues. The CDR3 reads CSVETGLKLGTQYF. Here the CDR3 DNA reads TGCAGCGTTGAAACGGGACTCAAGTTGGGGACCCAGTACTTC. The complete variable domain, with remaining parts taken from reference TRBV29-1 and TRBJ2-5, reads SAVISQKPSRDICQRGTSLTIQCQVDSQVTMMFWYRQQPGQSLTLIATANQGSEATYESGFVIDKFPISRPNLTFSTLTVSNMSPEDSSIYLCSVETGLKLGTQYFGPGTRLLVL.

The chain's CDR3 is CASSHPRGRVNTEAFF. The CDR3 nucleotides are TGTGCCAGCAGCCACCCAAGAGGACGGGTTAACACTGAAGCTTTCTTT. This chain connects TRBV3-1 to TRBJ1-1; D uncertain. CDR1 LGHDT and CDR2 YNNKEL come from the germline V gene (reference sequence). The V gene lost 3 bases and the J gene lost 2 bases, with 16 bases spanning the gap. CDR3 length: 16 residues.

In its sample, this clonotype was seen once. V gene TRBV7-8 combines with J gene TRBJ2-5; either TRBD1 or TRBD2 may fit D (5 bases each). CDR1 SGHVS and CDR2 FQNEAQ come from the germline V gene. The CDR3 loop spans 18 amino acids. Trimming stripped 1 base from V and 5 bases from J, with 23 bases between. The CDR3 DNA sequence: TGTGCCAGCAGCTTAGGAGGGACGGCAGTGGTCGGGTATGAGACCCAGTACTTC. It is translated as CASSLGGTAVVGYETQYF.

V gene TRBV2 combines with J gene TRBJ1-2; D might be TRBD1 (5 bases). This CDR3 has 12 amino acids. Trimming removed 4 bases at V and 4 bases at J, with 7 bases between. Germline V gene lookup returns CDR1 SNHLY and CDR2 FYNNEI. CDR3 residues: CASSGQFYGYTF. Here the CDR3 DNA reads TGTGCCAGCAGTGGACAGTTCTATGGCTACACCTTC. The variable domain in full, with the rest retrieved from reference TRBV2 and TRBJ1-2, is EPEVTQTPSHQVTQMGQEVILRCVPISNHLYFYWYRQILGQKVEFLVSFYNNEISEKSEIFDDQFSVERPDGSNFTLKIRSTKLEDSAMYFCASSGQFYGYTFGSGTRLTVV.

The chain joins TRBV19 to TRBJ2-1; no firm D call. Trimming removed 1 base at V and 10 bases at J, with 8 bases between. This CDR3 has 12 amino acids. Germline V CDR1 and CDR2: LNHDA, SQIVND (reference sequence). CDR3 nucleotide sequence: TGTGCCAGTAGTATAGGATCTCTAGAGCAGTTCTTC. Translation: CASSIGSLEQFF.

This clonotype was detected once. The chain combines TRBV28 with TRBJ1-2; D remains ambiguous. Trimming left V 5 bases short and J 8 bases short, with 18 bases between. The V gene's germline CDR1 is MDHEN and CDR2 SYDVKM. This CDR3 comprises 14 residues. The CDR3 spells CASSRPGNTIGYTF. In nucleotides, the CDR3 is TGTGCCAGCAGTCGCCCGGGAAACACTATCGGCTACACCTTC.

The V call is TRBV12-5, the J call TRBJ1-1, with D possibly being TRBD1 (5 bases). CDR3 length: 11 residues. CDR1 and CDR2 (germline): LGHNT, FRNRAP. The V and J ends lost 7 bases and 8 bases respectively, with 11 bases between them. In nucleotides, the CDR3 is TGTGCTAGTGACCCCGGGGGAGAAGCTTTCTTT. As protein: CASDPGGEAFF.

The chain combines TRBV5-6 with TRBJ2-2; D not resolved. Germline V gives CDR1 SGHDT, CDR2 YYEEEE. The V end was cut by 2 bases, the J end by 9 bases, with 8 bases between. The CDR3 runs to 12 residues. Here the CDR3 DNA reads TGTGCCAGCAGCTTATCTCACCGGGAGCTGTTTTTT. It yields the protein CASSLSHRELFF.

V and J are TRBV20-1 and TRBJ2-7; TRBD1 matches at 8 bases. The ends lost 5 bases at V and 2 bases at J; junction bases unmatched: 8. CDR1 and CDR2 from the germline V gene are DFQATT and SNEGSKA (reference sequence). The CDR3 loop spans 14 amino acids. The CDR3 reads CSAVSGTGPYEQYF. CDR3 DNA sequence: TGCAGTGCTGTATCCGGGACAGGACCCTACGAGCAGTACTTC.